The present entry profiles one T cell receptor (beta chain) with its context. Its antigen remains unknown. For the second PCR, which ran for 7 to 11 cycles, a sample-barcoded 5' primer and a J-beta primer mix were used. TCRdb reprocessed the 5' RACE reads via MiXCR and lists one record per CDR3 protein. The data show about 1,500,000 distinct CDR3 sequences, approximately 42% seen once. The entry originates in a study of blood T cells in healthy people across ages. V was pared by 6 bases and J by 8 bases, with 17 bases between. The CDR3 consists of 15 residues. From germline, CDR1 is SNHLY and CDR2 FYNNEI. Study-level points and caveats: Diversity estimated from one million T cells was considered an underestimate.

Sequencing used blood. The chain recombines TRBV2 with TRBJ1-6, with D unresolved. The clonotype originates from a young woman in good health. The DNA of the CDR3 is TGTGCCAGCAGGGAGATGGGCGAGGGCTATTCACCCCTCCACTTT. Its translation is CASREMGEGYSPLHF.